Only a few counts were recorded for the clone carrying this T cell receptor (beta chain). Its antigen is unidentified. Constant-region reverse primers amplified full-length variable regions, followed by semi-nested Nested Universal Primer A PCR. TCRdb analysed the 5' RACE reads with MiXCR anew, one entry per CDR3 protein. The sample lists roughly 5,600 distinct CDR3 sequences; roughly 38% were seen once. There are 15 residues in the CDR3. The germline V gene has CDR1 MDHEN and CDR2 SYDVKM. Trimming left V 4 bases short and J 1 base short, with 13 bases between. Study observations and caveats: Tumor memory CD4+ T cell TCR gene usage was found to cluster with blood and lymph node memory CD4+ cells and with lymph node naive CD4+ cells. Whole repertoires were not studied in the larger cohort, only one V-J beta rearrangement.

The memory fraction was CD4+CD45RO+CD25- cells. The rearrangement joins TRBV28 to TRBJ1-1; D remains unclear. The receptor comes from a female donor with breast cancer. Sequenced material: memory CD4+ T cells sorted from blood. Regarding subset: memory CD4+ T cells, CD4+CD45RO+CD25-. CDR3 sequence: CASSSLKGRNTEAFF. DNA of the CDR3: TGTGCCAGCAGTTCCCTGAAAGGGAGGAACACTGAAGCTTTCTTT.